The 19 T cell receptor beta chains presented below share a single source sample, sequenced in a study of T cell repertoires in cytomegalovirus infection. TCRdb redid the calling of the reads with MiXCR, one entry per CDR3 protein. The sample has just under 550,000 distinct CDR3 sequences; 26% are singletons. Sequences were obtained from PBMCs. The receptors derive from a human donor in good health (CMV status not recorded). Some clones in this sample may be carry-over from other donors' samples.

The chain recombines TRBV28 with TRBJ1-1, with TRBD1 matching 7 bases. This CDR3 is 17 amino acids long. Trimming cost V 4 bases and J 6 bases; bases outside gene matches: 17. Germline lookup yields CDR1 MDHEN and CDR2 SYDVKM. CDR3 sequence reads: CASSSAIGQVGMAEAFF. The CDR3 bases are TGTGCCAGCAGTTCCGCGATAGGACAGGTGGGGATGGCTGAAGCTTTCTTT.

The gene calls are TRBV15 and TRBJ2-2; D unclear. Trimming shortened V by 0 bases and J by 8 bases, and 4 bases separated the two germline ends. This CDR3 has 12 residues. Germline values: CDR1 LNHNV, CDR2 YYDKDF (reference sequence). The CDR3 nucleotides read TGTGCCACCAGCAGAGATTTGGGGGAGCTGTTTTTT. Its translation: CATSRDLGELFF. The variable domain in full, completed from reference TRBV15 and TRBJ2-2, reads DAMVIQNPRYQVTQFGKPVTLSCSQTLNHNVMYWYQQKSSQAPKLLFHYYDKDFNNEADTPDNFQSRRPNTSFCFLDIRSPGLGDTAMYLCATSRDLGELFFGEGSRLTVL.

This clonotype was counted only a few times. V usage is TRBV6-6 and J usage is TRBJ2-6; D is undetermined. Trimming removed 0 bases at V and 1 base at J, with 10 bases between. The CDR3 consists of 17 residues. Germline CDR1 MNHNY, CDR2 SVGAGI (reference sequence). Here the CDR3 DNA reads TGTGCCAGCAGTTACTCAGGTCAATTGTCTGGGGCCAACGTCCTGACTTTC. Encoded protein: CASSYSGQLSGANVLTF.

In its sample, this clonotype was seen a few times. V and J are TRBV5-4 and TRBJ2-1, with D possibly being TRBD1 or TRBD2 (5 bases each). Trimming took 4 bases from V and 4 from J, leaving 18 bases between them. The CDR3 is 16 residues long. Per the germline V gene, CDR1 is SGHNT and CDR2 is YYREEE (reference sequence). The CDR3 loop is CASSPGTPGGYNEQFF. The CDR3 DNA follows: TGTGCCAGCAGCCCAGGGACGCCTGGTGGATACAATGAGCAGTTCTTC.

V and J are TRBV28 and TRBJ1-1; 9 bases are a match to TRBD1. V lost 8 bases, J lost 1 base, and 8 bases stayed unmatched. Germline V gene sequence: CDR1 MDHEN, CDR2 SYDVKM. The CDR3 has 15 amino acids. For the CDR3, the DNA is TGTGCCAGCCCTAGACCGGGACAGGGGAACACTGAAGCTTTCTTT. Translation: CASPRPGQGNTEAFF. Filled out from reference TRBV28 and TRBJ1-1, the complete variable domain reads DVKVTQSSRYLVKRTGEKVFLECVQDMDHENMFWYRQDPGLGLRLIYFSYDVKMKEKGDIPEGYSVSREKKERFSLILESASTNQTSMYLCASPRPGQGNTEAFFGQGTRLTVV.

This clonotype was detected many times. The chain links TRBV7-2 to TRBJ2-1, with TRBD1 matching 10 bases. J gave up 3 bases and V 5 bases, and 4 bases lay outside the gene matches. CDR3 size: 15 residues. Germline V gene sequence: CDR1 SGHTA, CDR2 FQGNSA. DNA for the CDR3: TGTGCCAGCAGCCTCTGGACAGGGGGCTACAATGAGCAGTTCTTC. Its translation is CASSLWTGGYNEQFF.

CDR3 loop: CSAREYRNTEAFF. The CDR3 bases are TGCAGTGCTAGAGAATACAGGAACACTGAAGCTTTCTTT. This chain uses TRBV20-1 with TRBJ1-1; D is unresolved. The V gene lost 0 bases and the J gene lost 1 base, with 6 bases spanning the gap. The CDR3 totals 13 residues. Germline CDR1 is DFQATT and CDR2 is SNEGSKA (reference sequence).

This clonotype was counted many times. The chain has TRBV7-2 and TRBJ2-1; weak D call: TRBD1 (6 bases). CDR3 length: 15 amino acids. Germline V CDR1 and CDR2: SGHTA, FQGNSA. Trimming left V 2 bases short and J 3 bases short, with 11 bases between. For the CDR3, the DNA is TGTGCCAGCAGCTTAAGGGGGTCAAACTACAATGAGCAGTTCTTC. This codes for CASSLRGSNYNEQFF.

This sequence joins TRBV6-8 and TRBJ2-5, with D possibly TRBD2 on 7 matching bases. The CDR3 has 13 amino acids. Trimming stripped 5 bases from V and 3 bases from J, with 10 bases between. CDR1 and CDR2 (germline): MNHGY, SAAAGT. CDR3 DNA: TGTGCCAGCAGTGGGGGGGCAGAAGAGACCCAGTACTTC. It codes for CASSGGAEETQYF.

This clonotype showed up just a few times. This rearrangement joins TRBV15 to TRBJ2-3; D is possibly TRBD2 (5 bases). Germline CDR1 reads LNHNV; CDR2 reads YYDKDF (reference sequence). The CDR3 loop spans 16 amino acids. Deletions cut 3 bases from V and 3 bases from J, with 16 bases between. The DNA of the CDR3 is TGTGCCACCAGCAGGGGAGATTCCTCCAGGACAGATACGCAGTATTTT. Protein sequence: CATSRGDSSRTDTQYF.

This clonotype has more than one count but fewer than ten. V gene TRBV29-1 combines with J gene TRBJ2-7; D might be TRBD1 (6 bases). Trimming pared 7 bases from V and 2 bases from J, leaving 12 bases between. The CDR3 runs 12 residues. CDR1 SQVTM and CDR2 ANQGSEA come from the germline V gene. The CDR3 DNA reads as TGCAGCGACCTTACAGGGACCTACGAGCAGTACGTC. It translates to CSDLTGTYEQYV.

The CDR3 is CASSSRMLGRDEQFF. In DNA form, the CDR3 reads TGTGCCAGCAGTTCCCGCATGCTGGGGAGGGATGAGCAGTTCTTC. This sequence joins TRBV27 and TRBJ2-1; 7 bases line up with TRBD2. Trimming took 4 bases from V and 8 from J; bases not matched to a gene: 11. CDR1 MNHEY and CDR2 SMNVEV come from the germline V gene (reference sequence). The CDR3 has 15 amino acids.

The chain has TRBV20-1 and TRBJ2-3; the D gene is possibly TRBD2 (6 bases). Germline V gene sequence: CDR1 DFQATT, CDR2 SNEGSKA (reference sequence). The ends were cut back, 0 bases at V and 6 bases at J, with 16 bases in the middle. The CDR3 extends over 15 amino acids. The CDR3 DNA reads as TGCAGTGCTAGAGATCCCGGGAGAGGGCCGGATACGCAGTATTTT. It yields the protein CSARDPGRGPDTQYF.

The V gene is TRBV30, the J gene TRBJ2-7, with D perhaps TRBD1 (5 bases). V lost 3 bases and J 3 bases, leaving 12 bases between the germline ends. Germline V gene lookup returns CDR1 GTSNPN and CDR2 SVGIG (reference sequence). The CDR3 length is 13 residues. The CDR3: CAWSLTGGYEQYF. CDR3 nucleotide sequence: TGTGCCTGGAGCCTTACAGGCGGCTACGAGCAGTACTTC.

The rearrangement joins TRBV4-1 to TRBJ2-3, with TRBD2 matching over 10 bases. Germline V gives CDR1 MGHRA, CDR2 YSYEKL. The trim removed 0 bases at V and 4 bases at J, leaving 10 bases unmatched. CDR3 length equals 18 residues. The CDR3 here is CASSQDPSGSNPPDTQYF. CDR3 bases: TGCGCCAGCAGCCAAGACCCTAGCGGGAGTAATCCCCCAGATACGCAGTATTTT.

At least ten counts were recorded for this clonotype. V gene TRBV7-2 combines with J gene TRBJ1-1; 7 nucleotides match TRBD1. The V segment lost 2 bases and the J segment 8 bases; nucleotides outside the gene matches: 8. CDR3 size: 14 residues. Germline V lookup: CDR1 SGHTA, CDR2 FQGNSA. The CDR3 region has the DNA TGTGCCAGCAGCTTACCCCAGGGGGGAGGCGAAGCTTTCTTT. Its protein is CASSLPQGGGEAFF. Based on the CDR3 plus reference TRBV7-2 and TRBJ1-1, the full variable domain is GAGVSQSPSNKVTEKGKDVELRCDPISGHTALYWYRQSLGQGLEFLIYFQGNSAPDKSGLPSDRFSAERTGGSVSTLTIQRTQQEDSAVYLCASSLPQGGGEAFFGQGTRLTVV.

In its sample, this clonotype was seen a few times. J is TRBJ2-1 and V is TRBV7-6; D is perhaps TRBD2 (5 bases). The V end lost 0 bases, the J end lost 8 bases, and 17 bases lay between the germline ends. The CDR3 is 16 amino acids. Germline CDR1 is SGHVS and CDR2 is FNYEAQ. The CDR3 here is CASSLARASSGDEQFF. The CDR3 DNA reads TGTGCCAGCAGCTTAGCGAGGGCTAGCTCCGGCGATGAGCAGTTCTTC.

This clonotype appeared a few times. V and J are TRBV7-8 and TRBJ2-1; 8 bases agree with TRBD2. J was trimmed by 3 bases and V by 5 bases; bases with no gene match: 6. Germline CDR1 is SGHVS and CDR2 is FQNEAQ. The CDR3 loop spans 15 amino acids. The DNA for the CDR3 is TGTGCCAGCAGCAGTTATAGCGGGGTCTACAATGAGCAGTTCTTC. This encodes CASSSYSGVYNEQFF.

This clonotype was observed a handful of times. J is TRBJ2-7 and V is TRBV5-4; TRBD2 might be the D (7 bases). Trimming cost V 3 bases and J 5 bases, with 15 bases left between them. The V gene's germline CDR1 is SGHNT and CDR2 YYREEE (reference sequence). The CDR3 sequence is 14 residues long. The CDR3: CASSSLGGGNEQYF. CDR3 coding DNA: TGTGCCAGCAGCTCCCTGGGGGGGGGCAACGAGCAGTACTTC. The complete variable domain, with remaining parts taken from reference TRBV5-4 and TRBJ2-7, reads ETGVTQSPTHLIKTRGQQVTLRCSSQSGHNTVSWYQQALGQGPQFIFQYYREEENGRGNFPPRFSGLQFPNYSSELNVNALELDDSALYLCASSSLGGGNEQYFGPGTRLTVT.